The 11 T cell receptor beta chains in this list originate from one sample, sequenced in a study of blood T cell repertoires in COVID-19. Some clones are missing from TCRdb's copy, which holds only in-frame ones; the method was immunoSEQ multiplex PCR. The profile shows about 79,000 clones, around 90% of them singletons. Specimen: peripheral blood. The origin of the receptors is a man in his fifties or sixties with active COVID-19.

The chain has TRBV9 and TRBJ2-2; no firm D call. The CDR3 has 12 amino acids. The germline V gene encodes CDR1 SGDLS and CDR2 YYNGEE. The V end was cut by 4 bases, the J end by 7 bases, with 8 bases between. CDR3 loop: CASSPRGGELFF. The CDR3 nucleotides read TGTGCCAGCAGCCCCCGAGGCGGGGAGCTGTTTTTT. The variable domain in full, completed from reference TRBV9 and TRBJ2-2, reads DSGVTQTPKHLITATGQRVTLRCSPRSGDLSVYWYQQSLDQGLQFLIQYYNGEERAKGNILERFSAQQFPDLHSELNLSSLELGDSALYFCASSPRGGELFFGEGSRLTVL.

This clone has a handful of counts. J is TRBJ1-3 and V is TRBV7-9; 7 nucleotides match TRBD1. V shed 0 bases, J shed 6 bases, and the junction held 5 bases outside the gene matches. The germline V gene encodes CDR1 SEHNR and CDR2 FQNEAQ (reference sequence). This CDR3 comprises 15 residues. CDR3 DNA: TGTGCCAGCAGCTTAGCGGGACAGCCGTCAAACACCATATATTTT. It codes for CASSLAGQPSNTIYF.

The chain uses TRBV27 and TRBJ2-3; D gene uncertain. The V and J ends lost 3 bases and 2 bases respectively, with 9 bases between them. Germline V gene sequence: CDR1 MNHEY, CDR2 SMNVEV (reference sequence). The CDR3 totals 14 residues. CDR3 bases: TGTGCCAGCAGTTTTCTGCAGTACACAGATACGCAGTATTTT. Translation gives CASSFLQYTDTQYF.

V usage is TRBV9 and J usage is TRBJ2-3, with D perhaps TRBD2 (5 bases). Trimming removed 0 bases from V and 5 bases from J, with 10 bases in between. The CDR3 is 14 residues long. In germline, CDR1 is SGDLS, CDR2 YYNGEE. Here the CDR3 reads CASSVGGEGDTQYF. CDR3 coding DNA: TGTGCCAGCAGCGTAGGAGGAGAGGGAGATACGCAGTATTTT.

The chain carries TRBV28 and TRBJ2-7, with TRBD2 matching over 8 bases. Trimming at V came to 2 bases and at J to 4 bases, leaving 1 base not matched to a gene. Germline V gene lookup returns CDR1 MDHEN and CDR2 SYDVKM. This CDR3 has 13 amino acids. The CDR3 DNA reads TGTGCCAGCAGTTTAGCGGGGGGTTACGAGCAGTACTTC. Translated, it gives CASSLAGGYEQYF.

The V gene is TRBV4-2, the J gene TRBJ1-4; no firm D call. Between the trimmed V and J ends, which lost 1 base and 0 bases, there was a span of 12 bases. Germline V gene lookup returns CDR1 LGHNA and CDR2 YNFKEQ. The CDR3 sequence is 17 residues long. The CDR3 DNA is TGTGCCAGCAGCCAAGGCGTGGGAGTTGCAACTAATGAAAAACTGTTTTTT. As protein: CASSQGVGVATNEKLFF.

The chain couples TRBV7-9 to TRBJ2-3, with a weak D call TRBD1 (5 bases). The germline CDR1 and CDR2 sequences are SEHNR and FQNEAQ (reference sequence). The CDR3 is made up of 14 amino acids. Trimming shortened V by 1 base and J by 0 bases, and 5 bases separated the two germline ends. This chain's CDR3 is CASSLEGSTDTQYF. Written as DNA, the CDR3 is TGTGCCAGCAGCTTAGAGGGGAGCACAGATACGCAGTATTTT.

The rearrangement links TRBV2 to TRBJ1-3, with TRBD1 matching over 11 bases. This CDR3 has 14 residues. With V trimmed by 4 bases and J by 8 bases, 4 bases remained unmatched. Germline V gives CDR1 SNHLY, CDR2 FYNNEI. CDR3 DNA: TGTGCCAGCAGTGCGGGACAGGGGGAAGACACCATATATTTT. It encodes CASSAGQGEDTIYF.

The chain carries TRBV19 and TRBJ2-2; 9 bases fit TRBD2. Per the germline V gene, CDR1 is LNHDA and CDR2 is SQIVND (reference sequence). Unmatched junction bases numbered 9, after V lost 0 bases and J lost 4 bases. CDR3 length: 18 amino acids. CDR3 coding DNA: TGTGCCAGTAGTATAGAGGTACTAGCGGGTGCGCGCACCGGGGAGCTGTTTTTT. This gives the protein CASSIEVLAGARTGELFF.

This clone was counted only a few times. This chain uses TRBV5-4 with TRBJ2-7; the match to TRBD2 covers 7 bases. J gave up 0 bases and V 4 bases, and 7 bases lay outside the gene matches. The germline V gene encodes CDR1 SGHNT and CDR2 YYREEE (reference sequence). This CDR3 region has 15 residues. CDR3 protein: CASSLSGVSSYEQYF. In DNA, the CDR3 is TGTGCCAGCAGCCTGAGCGGGGTTAGCTCCTACGAGCAGTACTTC.

The CDR3 spells CASSVGTGSQHSPLHF. CDR3 nucleotide sequence: TGTGCCAGCAGCGTAGGGACAGGGAGTCAGCATTCACCCCTCCACTTT. The V call is TRBV9, the J call TRBJ1-6; 8 bases agree with TRBD1. J was trimmed by 8 bases and V by 0 bases; bases with no gene match: 7. The CDR3 length is 16 residues. Germline V gives CDR1 SGDLS, CDR2 YYNGEE.